This TCR beta chain was retrieved from a study of control samples from healthy donors and cancer patients. V shed 0 bases, J shed 2 bases, and the junction held 1 base outside the gene matches. The CDR3 length is 14 residues. The germline CDR1 and CDR2 sequences are SGDLS and YYNGEE. The protocol was immunoSEQ multiplex PCR, while the TCRdb copy is restricted to in-frame clones and leaves out a portion. The data contain around 110,000 clones, around 89% of them singletons. This chain uses TRBV9 with TRBJ2-5; 7 nucleotides match TRBD2. The receptor's source is a woman aged 45 to 65 with colorectal cancer. Sequenced sample: PBMCs. CDR3 in DNA: TGTGCCAGCAGCGTAGGAGCGGGGCAAGAGACCCAGTACTTC. Translated: CASSVGAGQETQYF.